This T cell receptor beta chain originates from a study of blood T cells in healthy people across ages. Study-wide findings and caveats: Greater diversity and more naive CD4+ cells were seen in long-lived donors than in aged donors. Expanded clonotype shifts may have been confounded, as the donors had an unknown CMV status.

As concerns this clonotype: What it binds is unknown.

Germline V gene lookup returns CDR1 MNHEY and CDR2 SMNVEV (reference sequence). This CDR3 is built from 14 residues. V was cut by 3 bases and J by 6 bases, with 14 bases left in between. For the second PCR, which ran for 7 to 11 cycles, a sample-barcoded 5' primer and a J-beta primer mix were used. TCRdb re-derived calls from the 5' RACE reads in MiXCR, one entry per CDR3 protein. The sample records 700,000 to 800,000 distinct CDR3 sequences, roughly 44% being singletons. The sequence was collected from a woman aged 60 to 75 in good health. The sample consisted of blood. The chain carries TRBV27 and TRBJ1-2, with a possible D match to TRBD1 (5 bases). CDR3 nucleotides: TGTGCCAGCAGTTTTTTGGGGGATAGGAATGGCTACACCTTC. Encoded protein: CASSFLGDRNGYTF.